This TCR gamma chain was obtained from a study of Vδ1+ human thymocytes. Study-wide points: Despite high sort purity, around 19% of thymic T cell receptor delta sequences were Vdelta2. Thymic TRG and TRD repertoires appeared highly polyclonal, with Gaussian CDR3 length distributions.

The template was reverse-transcribed extracted RNA. The CDR3 regions were amplified by multiplex PCR from V-gene primers to a constant-region primer. TCRdb re-called the multiplex PCR reads with CATT. The table shows about 27,000 gamma-chain clones, with 15% to 25% occurring only once. Thymocytes were sorted as CD3+ TCRVdelta1+ TCRVdelta2- after alphabeta T cell depletion. Of note for this clone: Its cognate antigen is unknown.

V lost 10 bases to trimming and J lost 5 bases; unmatched junction nucleotides: 2. CDR1 and CDR2 (germline): GITISATS, ISYDGTV (reference sequence). The CDR3 loop spans 9 amino acids. Input material: Vdelta1+ gamma-delta thymocytes from the thymus. Subset reported: FACS-sorted CD3+ TCRalphabeta- TCRVdelta1+ TCRVdelta2- thymocytes. This chain joins TRGV9 and TRGJ1 or TRGJ2. The source of this sequence is a boy under two years old who had congenital heart surgery. CDR3 loop: CAFDYKKLF. The CDR3 nucleotides are TGTGCCTTCGATTATAAGAAACTCTTT.